This T cell receptor beta chain is from a study of blood T cell repertoires in COVID-19. On the study more broadly: Collection of acute and convalescent COVID-19 samples took place in the United States, Italy and Spain.

In the study's own analysis: Estimation of nucleated cell counts relied on the amplification of reference gene primers. Only in-frame clones appear in the TCRdb table, and some are missing; sequencing was by immunoSEQ multiplex PCR. Clonal size and the V and J genes are those of that table, whereas D and trimming came from the DNA. The sample lists about 76,000 clones, around 84% seen once, with 10% to 11% in the top ten. Seattle cases were enrolled at active infection and followed longitudinally. Sequencing was done on a sample of peripheral blood. The sequence derives from a man aged 60 to 75 with COVID-19, enrolled during active disease.

The CDR3 loop reads CASSYPGEDETQYF. CDR3 sequence (DNA): TGTGCCAGTAGTTACCCCGGGGAGGATGAGACCCAGTACTTC. The rearrangement links TRBV19 to TRBJ2-5; D might be TRBD2 (6 bases). The ends were cut back, 5 bases at V and 5 bases at J, with 15 bases in the middle. The CDR3 has 14 residues. Germline CDR1 reads LNHDA; CDR2 reads SQIVND (reference sequence).